One sample yielded the 30 T cell receptor beta chains listed below, sequenced in a study of blood T cell repertoires in COVID-19. TCRdb's table, derived via immunoSEQ multiplex PCR, lists solely in-frame clones and lacks some. The sample includes over 95,000 clones, approximately 90% of them seen just once. Sequencing input: peripheral blood. The receptors come from a woman aged 50 to 65 with acute or convalescent COVID-19.

This rearrangement joins TRBV7-9 to TRBJ2-5, with 7 nucleotides matching TRBD1. This CDR3 is 13 amino acids long. Germline V gene sequence: CDR1 SEHNR, CDR2 FQNEAQ (reference sequence). V dropped 6 bases and J dropped 5; count of bases not matched to a gene: 6. In DNA form, the CDR3 reads TGTGCCAGCAGACAGGGGCTGCGGGAGACCCAGTACTTC. Translating it yields CASRQGLRETQYF. Filled out from reference TRBV7-9 and TRBJ2-5, the complete variable domain reads DTGVSQNPRHKITKRGQNVTFRCDPISEHNRLYWYRQTLGQGPEFLTYFQNEAQLEKSRLLSDRFSAERPKGSFSTLEIQRTEQGDSAMYLCASRQGLRETQYFGPGTRLLVL.

This clone occurred once. The rearrangement links TRBV3-1 (or the pseudogene TRBV3-2) to TRBJ1-6; 9 positions match TRBD1. The CDR3 length is 16 residues. The germline V gene encodes CDR1 LGHDT and CDR2 YNNKEL (reference sequence). With 1 base clipped from V and 7 bases from J, the junction kept 5 bases outside the gene matches. DNA of the CDR3: TGTGCCAGCAGCCAAGTAGGACAGGGGCGCAATTCACCCCTCCACTTT. Translating gives CASSQVGQGRNSPLHF.

This rearrangement joins TRBV11-3 to TRBJ2-7, with D tentatively TRBD2 (6 bases). The germline gives CDR1 SGHNT, CDR2 YENEEA. Trimming removed 1 base at V and 7 bases at J, with 17 bases between. This CDR3 spans 15 amino acids. Here the CDR3 reads CASSLGGDYLEEQYF. The CDR3 nucleotides are TGTGCCAGCAGCTTAGGCGGGGATTACTTGGAGGAGCAGTACTTC.

The chain carries TRBV7-9 and TRBJ2-1; D perhaps matches TRBD1 (6 bases). Germline values: CDR1 SEHNR, CDR2 FQNEAQ (reference sequence). This CDR3 has 16 residues. Trimming stripped 5 bases from V and 4 bases from J, with 18 bases between. The CDR3 sequence is CASSPRPSTGYNEQFF. CDR3 sequence (DNA): TGTGCCAGCAGCCCAAGACCGTCGACAGGTTACAATGAGCAGTTCTTC.

This chain joins TRBV7-6 and TRBJ2-2; TRBD2 agrees at 14 bases. J lost 0 bases, V lost 1 base, and 4 bases had no gene match. The germline CDR1 and CDR2 sequences are SGHVS and FNYEAQ. This CDR3 is 19 amino acids long. The CDR3 region is CASSLGRLAGGPNTGELFF. The CDR3 DNA follows: TGTGCCAGCAGCTTAGGTCGACTAGCGGGAGGGCCGAACACCGGGGAGCTGTTTTTT.

The J gene is TRBJ1-4, the V gene TRBV28; D may be TRBD1 (5 bases). Trimming removed 2 bases from V and 0 bases from J, with 10 bases in between. Germline CDR1 is MDHEN and CDR2 is SYDVKM. The CDR3 totals 16 residues. The CDR3 is CASSLGAVATNEKLFF. Here the CDR3 DNA reads TGTGCCAGCAGTTTAGGGGCCGTTGCAACTAATGAAAAACTGTTTTTT. Combining the CDR3 with reference TRBV28 and TRBJ1-4 gives the whole variable domain DVKVTQSSRYLVKRTGEKVFLECVQDMDHENMFWYRQDPGLGLRLIYFSYDVKMKEKGDIPEGYSVSREKKERFSLILESASTNQTSMYLCASSLGAVATNEKLFFGSGTQLSVL.

The V call is TRBV7-2, the J call TRBJ2-1, with D possibly matching TRBD2 (6 bases). The CDR3 runs to 13 residues. Germline CDR1 reads SGHTA; CDR2 reads FQGNSA. The V and J ends lost 1 base and 8 bases respectively, with 9 bases between them. The CDR3 DNA follows: TGTGCCAGCAGCTTAGGCCCGGGGGATGAGCAGTTCTTC. Residues: CASSLGPGDEQFF.

CDR3 sequence (DNA): TGTGCCAGCCGCATCGACAGCCTCAATGAGCAGTTCTTC. Translated, it gives CASRIDSLNEQFF. The chain has TRBV19 and TRBJ2-1, with D possibly being TRBD1 (5 bases). The V gene's germline CDR1 is LNHDA and CDR2 SQIVND (reference sequence). The CDR3 covers 13 residues. With 9 bases removed from V and 6 bases from J, the gap between germline ends came to 15 bases. The variable domain in full, completed from reference TRBV19 and TRBJ2-1, reads DGGITQSPKYLFRKEGQNVTLSCEQNLNHDAMYWYRQDPGQGLRLIYYSQIVNDFQKGDIAEGYSVSREKKESFPLTVTSAQKNPTAFYLCASRIDSLNEQFFGPGTRLTVL.

This sequence joins TRBV28 and TRBJ2-1; D is ambiguous. Germline V CDR1 and CDR2: MDHEN, SYDVKM. The CDR3 consists of 15 residues. Trimming removed 1 base from V and 8 bases from J, with 15 bases in between. The CDR3 DNA follows: TGTGCCAGCAGTTTATTCAGTATCTCTGCGGATGAGCAGTTCTTC. Translating gives CASSLFSISADEQFF.

The chain has TRBV6-4 and TRBJ2-1; no clear D gene. Germline-derived CDR1 and CDR2 are MRHNA and SNTAGT. V lost 2 bases to trimming and J lost 7 bases, with 9 bases between them. The CDR3 is 13 amino acids. The CDR3 sequence is CASSDTAVNEQFF. CDR3 sequence (DNA): TGTGCCAGCAGTGACACGGCGGTGAATGAGCAGTTCTTC.

This clone was seen a handful of times. The V gene is TRBV3-1 (or the pseudogene TRBV3-2), the J gene TRBJ1-2; 7 positions match TRBD1. The J segment lost 4 bases and the V segment lost 5 bases, leaving 16 bases of the junction unmatched. The CDR3 is made up of 17 amino acids. From germline, CDR1 is LGHDT and CDR2 YNNKEL (reference sequence). The CDR3 DNA sequence: TGTGCCAGCAGCGAATCAGCCTCTACAGGGGCTGGCTATGGCTACACCTTC. As protein: CASSESASTGAGYGYTF.

This rearrangement joins TRBV6-4 to TRBJ2-1; 10 bases agree with TRBD2. The CDR3 extends over 16 amino acids. The germline CDR1 and CDR2 sequences are MRHNA and SNTAGT. V lost 0 bases and J lost 7; bases outside the gene matches: 6. As DNA, the CDR3 is TGTGCCAGCAGTGACTCAGCGGGAGGGTTGATTAATGAGCAGTTCTTC. Its protein is CASSDSAGGLINEQFF.

CDR3 protein: CASSPQGPGELFF. CDR3 bases: TGTGCCAGCTCACCGCAGGGTCCCGGGGAGCTGTTTTTT. The chain employs TRBV18 and TRBJ2-2; tentatively, D is TRBD1 (5 bases). Trimming shortened V by 3 bases and J by 6 bases, and 8 bases separated the two germline ends. Per the germline V gene, CDR1 is KGHSH and CDR2 is LQKENI. This CDR3 spans 13 amino acids.

J is TRBJ2-5 and V is TRBV15; TRBD2 matches 7 bases. The CDR3 spans 16 residues. Germline loops: CDR1 LNHNV, CDR2 YYDKDF (reference sequence). V lost 1 base and J lost 2; bases outside the gene matches: 7. The CDR3 sequence: CATSRVGSSGQETQYF. CDR3 coding DNA: TGTGCCACCAGCAGAGTAGGGTCTAGCGGACAAGAGACCCAGTACTTC.

CDR3 in amino acids: CASSVGEISNQPQHF. The DNA for the CDR3 is TGTGCCAGCAGCGTGGGAGAGATTAGCAATCAGCCCCAGCATTTT. The chain employs TRBV9 and TRBJ1-5, with D hard to call. The germline V gene encodes CDR1 SGDLS and CDR2 YYNGEE. This CDR3 has 15 amino acids. V was shortened by 2 bases and J by 0 bases, with 9 bases between the two germline ends.

The chain joins TRBV5-8 to TRBJ2-1, with TRBD2 matching over 14 bases. From germline, CDR1 is SGHTS and CDR2 YDEGEE. After removal of 4 bases from V and 7 bases from J, the junction contained 7 bases not matched to a gene. This CDR3 has 16 residues. The CDR3 bases are TGTGCCAGCAGCCTCGGGACTAGCGGGAGTTTAAATGAGCAGTTCTTC. As protein: CASSLGTSGSLNEQFF.

The CDR3 DNA reads TGTGCCAGCAGTTTGCCGGGGAATCAGCCCCAGCATTTT. Translated, it gives CASSLPGNQPQHF. This chain uses TRBV12-3 or TRBV12-4 with TRBJ1-5; D remains unclear. Trimming removed 3 bases at V and 4 bases at J, with 7 bases between. The length of the CDR3 is 13 residues.

The J gene is TRBJ1-2, the V gene TRBV25-1; D gene uncertain. The length of the CDR3 is 13 residues. Trimming removed 6 bases at V and 6 bases at J, with 14 bases between. Germline CDR1 is MGHDK and CDR2 is SYGVNS. The CDR3 spells CASRIRESDGYTF. CDR3 nucleotide sequence: TGTGCCAGCAGGATCCGTGAATCGGATGGCTACACCTTC.

The DNA of the CDR3 is TGCGCCAGCAGCTGGACCACAGGGGTACCGACCGGGGAGCTGTTTTTT. Amino acids: CASSWTTGVPTGELFF. The chain joins TRBV5-1 to TRBJ2-2; 7 bases are a match to TRBD1. Germline CDR1 and CDR2: SGHRS and YFSETQ. The CDR3 covers 16 residues. After removal of 3 bases from V and 5 bases from J, the junction contained 10 bases not matched to a gene.

The CDR3 sequence: CASSPPSASSYEQYF. DNA of the CDR3: TGTGCCAGCTCACCACCGTCCGCCAGCTCCTACGAGCAGTACTTC. V gene TRBV18 combines with J gene TRBJ2-7; no clear D. Germline loops: CDR1 KGHSH, CDR2 LQKENI. This CDR3 is built from 15 residues. Trimming cost V 0 bases and J 0 bases, with 9 bases left between them.

The sample holds one count of this clone. J is TRBJ2-7 and V is TRBV10-3, with TRBD2 identical over 14 bases. CDR1 and CDR2 (germline): ENHRY, SYGVKD. V shed 11 bases, J shed 9 bases, and the junction held 18 bases outside the gene matches. CDR3 length equals 16 residues. In DNA form, the CDR3 reads TGTGCCGCGACTAGCGGGAGGGCCTCAGGAACCTTCCTGCAGTACTTC. Translation gives CAATSGRASGTFLQYF.

V gene TRBV30 combines with J gene TRBJ2-3; TRBD2 is a possible D gene (5 bases). Germline values: CDR1 GTSNPN, CDR2 SVGIG (reference sequence). This CDR3 contains 13 residues. V lost 5 bases, J lost 4 bases, and 13 bases lay in between. CDR3 region: CAWGWTDSDTQYF. DNA for the CDR3: TGTGCCTGGGGGTGGACTGATTCAGATACGCAGTATTTT. Full variable domain (outside the CDR3, taken from reference TRBV30 and TRBJ2-3): SQTIHQWPATLVQPVGSPLSLECTVEGTSNPNLYWYRQAAGRGLQLLFYSVGIGQISSEVPQNLSASRPQDRQFILSSKKLLLSDSGFYLCAWGWTDSDTQYFGPGTRLTVL.

The chain has TRBV24-1 and TRBJ2-2, with 7 bases fitting TRBD1. The J segment lost 0 bases and the V segment lost 1 base, leaving 4 bases of the junction unmatched. Per the germline V gene, CDR1 is KGHDR and CDR2 is SFDVKD. The CDR3 has 17 amino acids. The CDR3 DNA reads as TGTGCCACCAGTGATTTAGAGGGGACAGCGAACACCGGGGAGCTGTTTTTT. Protein product: CATSDLEGTANTGELFF.

This clone appeared once. The CDR3 coding sequence is TGTGCCAGCAGACCAAACCCTTACAGGGCCCGGGAGCTGTTTTTT. It specifies CASRPNPYRARELFF. The rearrangement uses TRBV5-5 and TRBJ2-2; D possibly corresponds to TRBD1 (6 bases). Trimming took 5 bases from V and 9 from J, leaving 20 bases between them. Germline V gene data show CDR1 as SGHKS and CDR2 as YYEKEE (reference sequence). There are 15 residues in the CDR3.

The V and J genes are TRBV5-1 and TRBJ1-1; D is ambiguous. Trimming took off 3 bases at V and 3 bases at J, with 18 bases between the two ends. CDR1 and CDR2 (germline): SGHRS, YFSETQ. The CDR3 runs 16 residues. The CDR3 sequence: CASSSSFILRDTEAFF. The CDR3 coding sequence is TGCGCCAGCAGCTCCTCGTTTATCCTGCGGGACACTGAAGCTTTCTTT.

J is TRBJ1-6 and V is TRBV7-9, with unresolved D. Germline V CDR1 and CDR2: SEHNR, FQNEAQ (reference sequence). The CDR3 extends over 15 amino acids. V gave up 7 bases and J gave up 8 bases, with 18 bases separating them. The DNA of the CDR3 is TGTGCCAGCAAATGGAATAATGCGGAAGATTCACCCCTCCACTTT. Translating gives CASKWNNAEDSPLHF. Combining the CDR3 with reference TRBV7-9 and TRBJ1-6 gives the whole variable domain DTGVSQNPRHKITKRGQNVTFRCDPISEHNRLYWYRQTLGQGPEFLTYFQNEAQLEKSRLLSDRFSAERPKGSFSTLEIQRTEQGDSAMYLCASKWNNAEDSPLHFGNGTRLTVT.

V is TRBV4-3 and J is TRBJ2-2; D unresolved. This CDR3 comprises 15 residues. The V gene lost 0 bases and the J gene lost 4 bases, with 9 bases spanning the gap. Germline CDR1 is LGHNA and CDR2 is YSLEER. CDR3 sequence: CASSQESGITGELFF. In DNA, the CDR3 is TGCGCCAGCAGCCAAGAGTCGGGTATCACCGGGGAGCTGTTTTTT.

This clone was counted a few times. V usage is TRBV3-1 (or the pseudogene TRBV3-2) and J usage is TRBJ1-5, with D unresolved. The germline CDR1 and CDR2 sequences are LGHDT and YNNKEL (reference sequence). V gave up 1 base and J gave up 5 bases, with 6 bases separating them. CDR3 size: 13 residues. The CDR3 DNA reads TGTGCCAGCAGCCAAGGGGCCCATCAGCCCCAGCATTTT. Its protein is CASSQGAHQPQHF.

CDR3 bases: TGTGCCACCAGTGAGGGGTTAGCGGGAACAGATACGCAGTATTTT. Its protein product is CATSEGLAGTDTQYF. The V and J genes are TRBV24-1 and TRBJ2-3, with 8 bases lining up with TRBD2. CDR1 and CDR2 from the germline V gene are KGHDR and SFDVKD. The junction had 5 bases not matched to a gene; V was cut back by 4 bases and J by 3 bases. CDR3 length: 15 residues.

The chain uses TRBV7-2 and TRBJ2-5; TRBD1 matches 12 bases. Germline loops: CDR1 SGHTA, CDR2 FQGNSA. V shed 5 bases and J 5 bases; nucleotides not matched to a gene: 6. CDR3 length equals 15 residues. Here the CDR3 reads CASSKGQGAGETQYF. The CDR3, as DNA: TGTGCCAGCAGCAAGGGACAGGGGGCCGGGGAGACCCAGTACTTC.